The following is a T cell receptor beta chain sequence with its context. This entry belongs to a study of blood T cell repertoires in COVID-19. Using immunoSEQ multiplex PCR, the repertoire was profiled, and TCRdb retains in-frame clones only, with some absent. This table holds 250,000 to 300,000 clones, approximately 90% found once. CDR3 length: 17 amino acids. The V end was cut by 2 bases, the J end by 0 bases, with 14 bases between. Germline lookup yields CDR1 LGHNA and CDR2 YNFKEQ. The sample consisted of peripheral blood. The sequence derives from a woman in her 30s with COVID-19, enrolled during active disease. This rearrangement joins TRBV4-2 to TRBJ1-5, with a weak D call TRBD1 (5 bases). The CDR3 DNA reads as TGTGCCAGCAGCCAATGGGTGACAGCGACTAGCAATCAGCCCCAGCATTTT. It is translated as CASSQWVTATSNQPQHF.